This TCR beta chain was recorded in a study of technical replicates of blood from a handful of donors (dated by TCRdb to the late 2010s). As to this clone: Its antigen specificity is not known. There are no base qualities to consult, and no much larger clone falls within one base.

Libraries were made using the immunoSEQ multiplex PCR assay. TCRdb carries this immuneACCESS record with in-frame sequences only. Its versions omit some clonotypes, under half of them owing to an unresolved V gene in the studies checked, with the rest unexplained. This sample comprises tens of thousands of clones, around 94% of them detected only once. 0.25% of the sample lies in the top ten. Sequencing was performed on T cells isolated from PBMCs. The receptor was derived from a human donor in good health.

The CDR3 reads CASSGTPNQPQHF. The DNA sequence follows: TGTGCCAGCTCCGGGACACCGAATCAGCCCCAGCATTTT. This chain is built from TRBV27 and TRBJ1-5; TRBD1 is possibly the D segment (6 matching bases). Counted from cysteine to phenylalanine, this CDR3 has 13 amino acids. Solely the CDR3 DNA is kept, with 39 bases framed from the first base. V and J are truncated by 8 bases and 4 bases respectively, leaving an intervening sequence of 12 bases. In the germline V gene (reference sequence), CDR1 corresponds to MNHEY and CDR2 to SMNVEV.